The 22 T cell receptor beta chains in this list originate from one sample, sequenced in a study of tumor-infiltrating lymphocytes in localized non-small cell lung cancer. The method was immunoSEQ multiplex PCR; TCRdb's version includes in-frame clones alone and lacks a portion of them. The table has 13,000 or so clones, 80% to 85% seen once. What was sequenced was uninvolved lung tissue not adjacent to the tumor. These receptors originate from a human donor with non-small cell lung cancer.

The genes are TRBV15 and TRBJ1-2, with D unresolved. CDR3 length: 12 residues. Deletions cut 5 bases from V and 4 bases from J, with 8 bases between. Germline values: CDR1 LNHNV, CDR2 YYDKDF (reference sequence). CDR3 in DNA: TGTGCCACCAGCTCGGACGGCTATGGCTACACCTTC. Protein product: CATSSDGYGYTF.

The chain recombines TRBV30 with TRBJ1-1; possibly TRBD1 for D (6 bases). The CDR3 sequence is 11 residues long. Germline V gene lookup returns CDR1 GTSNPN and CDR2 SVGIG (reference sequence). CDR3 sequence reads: CVARGGTEAFF. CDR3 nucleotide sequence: TGTGTGGCCAGGGGAGGCACTGAAGCTTTCTTT.

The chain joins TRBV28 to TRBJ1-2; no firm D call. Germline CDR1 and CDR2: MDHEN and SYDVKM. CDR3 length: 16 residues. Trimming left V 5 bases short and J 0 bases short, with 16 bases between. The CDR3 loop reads CASSPFAALANYGYTF. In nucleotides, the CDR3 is TGTGCCAGCAGTCCTTTTGCGGCACTAGCTAACTATGGCTACACCTTC.

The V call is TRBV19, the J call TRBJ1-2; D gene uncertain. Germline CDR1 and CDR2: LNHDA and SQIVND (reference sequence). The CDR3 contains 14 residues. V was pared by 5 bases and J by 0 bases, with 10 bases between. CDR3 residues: CASSAQTPNYGYTF. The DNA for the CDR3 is TGTGCCAGTAGTGCCCAGACTCCTAACTATGGCTACACCTTC.

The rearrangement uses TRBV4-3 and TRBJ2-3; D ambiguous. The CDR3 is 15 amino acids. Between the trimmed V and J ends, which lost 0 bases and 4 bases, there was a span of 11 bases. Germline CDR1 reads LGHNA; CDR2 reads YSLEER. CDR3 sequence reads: CASSQEVIHPDTQYF. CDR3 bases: TGCGCCAGCAGCCAAGAAGTCATTCACCCAGATACGCAGTATTTT.

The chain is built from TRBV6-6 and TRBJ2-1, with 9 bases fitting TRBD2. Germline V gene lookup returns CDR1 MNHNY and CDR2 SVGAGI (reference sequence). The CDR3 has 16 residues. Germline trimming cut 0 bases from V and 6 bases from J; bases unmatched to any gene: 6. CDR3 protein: CASSYSWRGGLNEQFF. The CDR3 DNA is TGTGCCAGCAGTTACTCGTGGCGGGGGGGCCTCAATGAGCAGTTCTTC.

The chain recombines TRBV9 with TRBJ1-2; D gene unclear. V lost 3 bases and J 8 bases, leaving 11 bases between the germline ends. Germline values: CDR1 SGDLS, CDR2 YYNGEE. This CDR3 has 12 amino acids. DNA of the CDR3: TGTGCCAGCAGCGCGGCCGGGGTGGGCTACACCTTC. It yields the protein CASSAAGVGYTF.

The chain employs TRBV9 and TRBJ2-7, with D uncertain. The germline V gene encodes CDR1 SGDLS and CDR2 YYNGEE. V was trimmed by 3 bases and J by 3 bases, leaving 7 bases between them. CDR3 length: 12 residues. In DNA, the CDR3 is TGTGCCAGCAGCGGAGACGGCTACGAGCAGTACTTC. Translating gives CASSGDGYEQYF.

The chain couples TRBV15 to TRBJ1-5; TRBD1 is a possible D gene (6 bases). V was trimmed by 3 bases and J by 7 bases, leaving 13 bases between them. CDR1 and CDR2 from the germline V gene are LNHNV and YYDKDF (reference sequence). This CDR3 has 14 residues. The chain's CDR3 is CATSSLQGLQPQHF. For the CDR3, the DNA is TGTGCCACCAGCAGCTTACAGGGTTTGCAGCCCCAGCATTTT.

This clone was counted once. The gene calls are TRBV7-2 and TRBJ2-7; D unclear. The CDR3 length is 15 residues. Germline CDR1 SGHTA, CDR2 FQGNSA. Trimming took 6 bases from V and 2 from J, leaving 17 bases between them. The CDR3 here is CASRSPVSSAYEQYF. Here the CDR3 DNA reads TGTGCCAGCAGGTCGCCCGTTAGTTCCGCCTACGAGCAGTACTTC. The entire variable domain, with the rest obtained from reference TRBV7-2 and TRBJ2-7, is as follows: GAGVSQSPSNKVTEKGKDVELRCDPISGHTALYWYRQSLGQGLEFLIYFQGNSAPDKSGLPSDRFSAERTGGSVSTLTIQRTQQEDSAVYLCASRSPVSSAYEQYFGPGTRLTVT.

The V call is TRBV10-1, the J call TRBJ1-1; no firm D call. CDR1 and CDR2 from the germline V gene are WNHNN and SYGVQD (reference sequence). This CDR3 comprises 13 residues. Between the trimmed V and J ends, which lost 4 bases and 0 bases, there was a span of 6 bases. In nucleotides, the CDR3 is TGCGCCAGCAGTGCTCTCCTGAACACTGAAGCTTTCTTT. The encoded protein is CASSALLNTEAFF.

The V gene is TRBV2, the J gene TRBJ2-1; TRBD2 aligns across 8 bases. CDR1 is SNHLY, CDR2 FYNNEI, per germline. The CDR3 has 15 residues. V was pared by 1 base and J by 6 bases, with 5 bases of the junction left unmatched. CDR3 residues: CASSEERGGFNEQFF. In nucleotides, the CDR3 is TGTGCCAGCAGTGAAGAGCGCGGGGGGTTCAATGAGCAGTTCTTC.

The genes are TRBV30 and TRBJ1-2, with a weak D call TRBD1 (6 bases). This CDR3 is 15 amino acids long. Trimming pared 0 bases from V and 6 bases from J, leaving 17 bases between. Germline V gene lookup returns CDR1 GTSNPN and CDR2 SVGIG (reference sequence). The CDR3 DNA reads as TGTGCCTGGAGTGTACTGAGGGTGGGGGGCGATGGCTACACCTTC. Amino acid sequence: CAWSVLRVGGDGYTF.

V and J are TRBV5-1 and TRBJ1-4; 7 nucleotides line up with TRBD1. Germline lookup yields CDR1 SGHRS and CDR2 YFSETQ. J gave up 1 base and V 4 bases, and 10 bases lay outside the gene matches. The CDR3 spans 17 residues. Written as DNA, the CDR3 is TGCGCCAGCAGCCCAGGTTTCCAGGGGGGAACTAATGAAAAACTGTTTTTT. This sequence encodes CASSPGFQGGTNEKLFF.

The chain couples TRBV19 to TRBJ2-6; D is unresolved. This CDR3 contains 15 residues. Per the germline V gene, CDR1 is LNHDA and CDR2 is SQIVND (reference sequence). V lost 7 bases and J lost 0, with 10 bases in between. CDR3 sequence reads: CASTPQVSGANVLTF. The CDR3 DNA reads TGTGCCAGTACGCCCCAGGTCTCTGGGGCCAACGTCCTGACTTTC.

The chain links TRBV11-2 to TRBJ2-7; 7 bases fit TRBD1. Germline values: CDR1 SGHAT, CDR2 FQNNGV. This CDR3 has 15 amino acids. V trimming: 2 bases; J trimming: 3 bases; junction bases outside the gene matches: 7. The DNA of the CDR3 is TGTGCCAGCAGCTTACGCTGGGACAGTTACTACGAGCAGTACTTC. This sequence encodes CASSLRWDSYYEQYF.

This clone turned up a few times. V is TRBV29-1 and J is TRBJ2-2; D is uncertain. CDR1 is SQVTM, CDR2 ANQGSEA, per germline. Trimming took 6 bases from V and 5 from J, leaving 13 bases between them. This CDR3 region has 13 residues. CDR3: CSVAVMGTGELFF. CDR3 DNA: TGCAGCGTGGCGGTTATGGGTACCGGGGAGCTGTTTTTT.

Here the CDR3 DNA reads TGTGCCATCAGTGACCTACTAGCAAATCAAGACACAGATACGCAGTATTTT. Translating it yields CAISDLLANQDTDTQYF. This chain connects TRBV10-3 to TRBJ2-3; a possible D gene is TRBD2 (6 bases). In germline, CDR1 is ENHRY, CDR2 SYGVKD. There are 17 residues in the CDR3. V shed 3 bases and J shed 2 bases, with 18 bases lying between them.

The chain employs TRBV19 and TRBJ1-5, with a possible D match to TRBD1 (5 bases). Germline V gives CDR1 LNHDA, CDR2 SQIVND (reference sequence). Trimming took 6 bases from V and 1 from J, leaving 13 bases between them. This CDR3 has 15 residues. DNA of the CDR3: TGTGCCAGTAGGATCGGGACTTCAAGCAATCAGCCCCAGCATTTT. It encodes CASRIGTSSNQPQHF.

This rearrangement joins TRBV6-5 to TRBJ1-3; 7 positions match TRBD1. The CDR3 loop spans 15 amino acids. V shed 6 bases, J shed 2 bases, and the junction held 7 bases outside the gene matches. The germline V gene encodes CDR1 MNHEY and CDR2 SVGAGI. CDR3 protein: CASRPGQFPGNTIYF. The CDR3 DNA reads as TGTGCCAGCAGACCGGGACAGTTCCCTGGAAACACCATATATTTT.

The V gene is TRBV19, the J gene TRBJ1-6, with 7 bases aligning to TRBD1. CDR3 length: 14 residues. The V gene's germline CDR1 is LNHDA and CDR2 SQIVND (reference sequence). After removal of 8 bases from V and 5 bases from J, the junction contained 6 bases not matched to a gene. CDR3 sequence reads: CASRGTVDNSPLHF. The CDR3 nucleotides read TGTGCCAGTCGAGGGACAGTCGATAATTCACCCCTCCACTTT.

CDR3 DNA sequence: TGTGCCAGCAGCTTTGGGGAGGCCGGGGAGCTGTTTTTT. Encoded protein: CASSFGEAGELFF. The chain couples TRBV7-2 to TRBJ2-2; tentatively, D is TRBD2 (6 bases). The CDR3 has 13 amino acids. In germline, CDR1 is SGHTA, CDR2 FQGNSA. Trimming removed 3 bases at V and 6 bases at J, with 8 bases between.